Listed here are 11 T cell receptor beta chains from one sample, sequenced in a study of T cells after yellow fever vaccination. TCRdb re-called the 5' RACE reads with MiXCR, one entry per CDR3 protein. Of approximately 600,000 distinct CDR3 sequences listed, roughly 12% are singletons. The sequences come from PBMCs, collected on the day of the yellow fever booster vaccination. These receptor sequences come from a young man who received the YFV17D yellow fever vaccine.

V and J are TRBV15 and TRBJ2-4, with D possibly being TRBD2 (5 bases). Trimming pared 5 bases from V and 8 bases from J, leaving 16 bases between. The CDR3 is 14 amino acids. Germline V gene lookup returns CDR1 LNHNV and CDR2 YYDKDF (reference sequence). DNA for the CDR3: TGTGCCACCAGCGGGCGGGCAAGTGTGGACATTCAGTACTTC. Protein: CATSGRASVDIQYF.

This clonotype was counted many times. CDR3 amino acids: CASGRTGGFETQYF. The CDR3 coding sequence is TGTGCCAGCGGACGGACAGGGGGATTTGAGACCCAGTACTTC. The chain couples TRBV12-3 or TRBV12-4 to TRBJ2-5; 10 nucleotides line up with TRBD1. The CDR3 extends over 14 amino acids. V was clipped by 8 bases and J by 5 bases; unmatched bases: 8.

This clonotype has at least ten counts. The rearrangement uses TRBV7-2 and TRBJ2-5, with D hard to call. V was pared by 1 base and J by 1 base, with 10 bases between. The germline V gene has CDR1 SGHTA and CDR2 FQGNSA. This CDR3 contains 15 residues. The CDR3 loop is CASSLGSVLQETQYF. The CDR3 DNA is TGTGCCAGCAGCTTAGGTTCGGTCCTCCAAGAGACCCAGTACTTC.

The rearrangement joins TRBV7-9 to TRBJ1-1, with 10 bases identical to TRBD1. CDR3 length: 17 residues. Germline V CDR1 and CDR2: SEHNR, FQNEAQ (reference sequence). After removal of 5 bases from V and 4 bases from J, the junction contained 13 bases not matched to a gene. CDR3 nucleotides: TGTGCCAGCAGCCAGCCCCCGGGGACAGGGGCTTTCACTGAAGCTTTCTTT. This translates into CASSQPPGTGAFTEAFF. The variable domain in full, with the rest retrieved from reference TRBV7-9 and TRBJ1-1, is DTGVSQNPRHKITKRGQNVTFRCDPISEHNRLYWYRQTLGQGPEFLTYFQNEAQLEKSRLLSDRFSAERPKGSFSTLEIQRTEQGDSAMYLCASSQPPGTGAFTEAFFGQGTRLTVV.

In its sample, this clonotype was seen a few times. This rearrangement joins TRBV20-1 to TRBJ1-1, with unresolved D. Germline CDR1 is DFQATT and CDR2 is SNEGSKA (reference sequence). Trimming took off 3 bases at V and 0 bases at J, with 14 bases between the two ends. The CDR3 contains 15 residues. CDR3 loop: CSASRAPRMNTEAFF. The DNA for the CDR3 is TGCAGTGCTAGTCGGGCACCGCGGATGAACACTGAAGCTTTCTTT.

This chain connects TRBV28 to TRBJ2-1, with 8 bases identical to TRBD2. With V trimmed by 1 base and J by 5 bases, 7 bases remained unmatched. The CDR3 loop spans 16 amino acids. CDR1 MDHEN and CDR2 SYDVKM come from the germline V gene. The CDR3 DNA follows: TGTGCCAGCAGTTTATTGAGACTAGCGTTGGACAATGAGCAGTTCTTC. Translating gives CASSLLRLALDNEQFF.

This clonotype was observed a few times. The rearrangement links TRBV7-3 to TRBJ1-2, with D perhaps matching TRBD1 (5 bases). There are 13 residues in the CDR3. Trimming shortened V by 3 bases and J by 7 bases, and 12 bases separated the two germline ends. From germline, CDR1 is SGHTA and CDR2 FQGTGA. The CDR3 DNA sequence: TGTGCCAGCAGCTTCCAGGGTGTTCGTGGCTACACCTTC. This gives the protein CASSFQGVRGYTF.

The chain is built from TRBV18 and TRBJ2-2; weak D call: TRBD2 (5 bases). CDR1 and CDR2 from the germline V gene are KGHSH and LQKENI. This CDR3 has 16 amino acids. Trimming stripped 0 bases from V and 5 bases from J, with 13 bases between. The CDR3 loop reads CASSPPNNEGTGELFF. The CDR3 DNA sequence: TGTGCCAGCTCACCACCGAACAACGAGGGTACCGGGGAGCTGTTTTTT.

V and J are TRBV18 and TRBJ1-4; D is unresolved. This CDR3 is built from 14 residues. Trimming stripped 3 bases from V and 7 bases from J, with 12 bases between. The germline CDR1 and CDR2 sequences are KGHSH and LQKENI. CDR3 sequence: CASSPVGYREKLFF. The CDR3 DNA is TGTGCCAGCTCACCGGTAGGGTATCGTGAAAAACTGTTTTTT.

The CDR3 protein is CASSVLAENTLYEQYF. For the CDR3, the DNA is TGTGCCAGCAGTGTACTAGCGGAGAATACCCTCTACGAGCAGTACTTC. V gene TRBV2 combines with J gene TRBJ2-7, with 8 bases fitting TRBD2. This CDR3 contains 16 residues. CDR1 is SNHLY, CDR2 FYNNEI, per germline. V lost 4 bases and J lost 3; bases outside the gene matches: 11.

This clonotype has just one count. The CDR3 bases are TGCAGTGCTACGGGGCGGGGCCTAGCCAAAAACATTCAGTACTTC. Translated, it gives CSATGRGLAKNIQYF. This chain uses TRBV20-1 with TRBJ2-4, with a weak D call TRBD2 (6 bases). This CDR3 is 15 amino acids long. V was pared by 4 bases and J by 0 bases, with 13 bases between. Germline V gives CDR1 DFQATT, CDR2 SNEGSKA (reference sequence).